Each of the 24 T cell receptor beta chains below was sequenced from the same sample in a study of naive and memory T cell subsets. Two oligonucleotides, mixed equimolar, formed the beta constant-region primer covering TRBC1 and TRBC2. Nested alpha and beta constant-region primers with the SP2 primer drove four PCR rounds on ligated cDNA. Via MiXCR, TCRdb re-called the UMI-ligation and nested PCR reads, giving one row per CDR3 protein. This table has 85,000 or so distinct CDR3 sequences, over 8.5% appearing once. Specimen: naive CD8+ T cells from blood. The receptors were gathered from a human donor in good health.

This clonotype was seen ten or more times. This chain connects TRBV20-1 to TRBJ1-4; D is unresolved. The germline CDR1 and CDR2 sequences are DFQATT and SNEGSKA (reference sequence). The V end lost 4 bases, the J end lost 4 bases, and 10 bases lay between the germline ends. This CDR3 contains 13 residues. The CDR3 loop is CSATDGVNEKLFF. In DNA, the CDR3 is TGCAGTGCTACGGACGGAGTTAATGAAAAACTGTTTTTT.

This clonotype came up once. This chain connects TRBV7-9 to TRBJ2-1, with 8 bases lining up with TRBD2. CDR1 and CDR2 from the germline V gene are SEHNR and FQNEAQ (reference sequence). The CDR3 has 15 amino acids. V was pared by 2 bases and J by 10 bases, with 10 bases of the junction left unmatched. The CDR3 DNA reads TGTGCCAGCAGCTTAATCGCTAGCGGGTCCGGAGAGCAGTTCTTC. It yields the protein CASSLIASGSGEQFF.

This clonotype was counted at least ten times. The genes are TRBV20-1 and TRBJ2-7; D remains ambiguous. The V end lost 3 bases, the J end lost 2 bases, and 14 bases lay between the germline ends. This CDR3 spans 14 amino acids. Germline CDR1 reads DFQATT; CDR2 reads SNEGSKA (reference sequence). As DNA, the CDR3 is TGCAGTGCTAGTGCGGACGGTGGGACCTACGAGCAGTACTTC. This gives the protein CSASADGGTYEQYF.

V and J are TRBV7-2 and TRBJ2-3, with 7 bases fitting TRBD2. The CDR3 sequence is 22 residues long. With V trimmed by 2 bases and J by 3 bases, 26 bases remained unmatched. Germline lookup yields CDR1 SGHTA and CDR2 FQGNSA. CDR3 residues: CASSLRLRRYGLAVDQTDTQYF. The CDR3 DNA reads TGTGCCAGCAGCTTACGGTTAAGAAGATATGGGCTAGCGGTAGACCAAACAGATACGCAGTATTTT.

This clonotype was found many times. This sequence joins TRBV20-1 and TRBJ2-5; TRBD2 matches at 12 bases. With V trimmed by 6 bases and J by 4 bases, 9 bases remained unmatched. The CDR3 is 15 amino acids. Germline CDR1 is DFQATT and CDR2 is SNEGSKA (reference sequence). In DNA, the CDR3 is TGCAGTGCCCCAGTGACTAGCGGGAGAGGAGAGACCCAGTACTTC. Residues: CSAPVTSGRGETQYF.

This clonotype has more than one count but fewer than ten. The gene calls are TRBV6-6 and TRBJ1-4; D is uncertain. The V gene lost 0 bases and the J gene lost 4 bases, with 9 bases spanning the gap. The CDR3 length is 15 residues. Per germline, CDR1 MNHNY and CDR2 SVGAGI (reference sequence). CDR3 sequence (DNA): TGTGCCAGCAGTTACTCTCTTAGCATTAATGAAAAACTGTTTTTT. Translated, it gives CASSYSLSINEKLFF.

This clonotype was seen at least ten times. The V gene is TRBV12-3 or TRBV12-4, the J gene TRBJ2-7, with TRBD2 matching 8 bases. The CDR3 consists of 14 residues. With 4 bases clipped from V and 6 bases from J, the junction kept 8 bases outside the gene matches. As DNA, the CDR3 is TGTGCCAGCAGTTCGAGTAGCGGGATAAGCGAGCAGTACTTC. Protein product: CASSSSSGISEQYF.

This clonotype was picked up many times. The CDR3 DNA is TGTGCCAGCAGCCTTCAGCGGGCGACGCCCCATGATGAGCAGTTCTTC. It codes for CASSLQRATPHDEQFF. The genes are TRBV7-2 and TRBJ2-1, with a possible D match to TRBD2 (6 bases). V gave up 5 bases and J gave up 8 bases, with 22 bases separating them. The CDR3 is made up of 16 amino acids. The germline V gene encodes CDR1 SGHTA and CDR2 FQGNSA. Filled out from reference TRBV7-2 and TRBJ2-1, the complete variable domain reads GAGVSQSPSNKVTEKGKDVELRCDPISGHTALYWYRQSLGQGLEFLIYFQGNSAPDKSGLPSDRFSAERTGGSVSTLTIQRTQQEDSAVYLCASSLQRATPHDEQFFGPGTRLTVL.

This clonotype showed up just a few times. The V and J genes are TRBV9 and TRBJ2-2; 9 bases match TRBD2. The CDR3 contains 16 residues. The V segment lost 4 bases and the J segment 2 bases; nucleotides outside the gene matches: 6. Germline V gives CDR1 SGDLS, CDR2 YYNGEE. This CDR3 reads CASSPLAGLNTGELFF. The CDR3 region has the DNA TGTGCCAGCAGCCCCCTAGCGGGACTTAACACCGGGGAGCTGTTTTTT.

In this sample, this clonotype turned up many times. This chain uses TRBV9 with TRBJ2-7; D unclear. V lost 0 bases, J lost 0 bases, and 10 bases lay in between. The CDR3 is made up of 15 amino acids. Germline CDR1 and CDR2: SGDLS and YYNGEE. CDR3 residues: CASSVGPANSYEQYF. The CDR3 region has the DNA TGTGCCAGCAGCGTAGGGCCAGCGAACTCCTACGAGCAGTACTTC.

Turning to this clonotype: One end of the junction is discordant with germline, which a read error may explain. V usage is TRBV23-1 and J usage is TRBJ2-1; D possibly matches TRBD1 or TRBD2 (6 bases each). TRBV23-1 is classed as an ORF, of uncertain function. The CDR3 loop spans 12 amino acids. The chain's CDR3 is CASTERGDGAFF. The CDR3 DNA reads TGTGCCAGCACCGAAAGGGGGGATGGTGCTTTCTTC.

This clonotype has a handful of counts. CDR3 residues: CASSLEGSSGNTIYF. In nucleotides, the CDR3 is TGTGCCAGCAGCTTGGAGGGGAGCTCTGGAAACACCATATATTTT. This rearrangement joins TRBV5-6 to TRBJ1-3, with D perhaps TRBD1 (5 bases). CDR3 length: 15 amino acids. Germline lookup yields CDR1 SGHDT and CDR2 YYEEEE. The germline V and J ends were trimmed by 0 bases and 0 bases, with 7 bases remaining between them.

This clonotype was seen many times. This sequence joins TRBV10-3 and TRBJ2-3; the D is unclear. This CDR3 is built from 15 residues. V gave up 0 bases and J gave up 0 bases, with 7 bases separating them. Germline CDR1 ENHRY, CDR2 SYGVKD. CDR3 in DNA: TGTGCCATCAGTGAGTCTGGGTCTAGCACAGATACGCAGTATTTT. Protein: CAISESGSSTDTQYF.

The chain recombines TRBV29-1 with TRBJ2-7, with a tentative D call TRBD1 (6 bases). Trimming took 6 bases from V and 2 from J, leaving 26 bases between them. CDR3 size: 17 residues. CDR1 is SQVTM and CDR2 is ANQGSEA in the germline V gene. In DNA, the CDR3 is TGCAGCGTCCACGAGGAAAAACAGGGCTGGCCGGCCTACGAGCAGTACTTC. It encodes CSVHEEKQGWPAYEQYF.

A note on this clonotype: A single base separates this from a much larger clone, so it may be a read error. The chain employs TRBV14 and TRBJ2-5; 9 nucleotides align to TRBD2. Germline V gives CDR1 SGHDN, CDR2 FVKESK. The CDR3 totals 15 residues. The CDR3 region is CASQDRSGSWETEYF. The CDR3 DNA reads TGTGCCAGTCAAGACCGTAGCGGGAGTTGGGAGACCGAGTACTTC.

This chain links TRBV25-1 with TRBJ2-2, with 7 nucleotides matching TRBD1. V trimming: 3 bases; J trimming: 6 bases; junction bases outside the gene matches: 7. The CDR3 length is 15 residues. Germline values: CDR1 MGHDK, CDR2 SYGVNS. DNA of the CDR3: TGTGCCAGCAGTGACTGGCAGGGGGAGTCCGGGGAGCTGTTTTTT. Encoded protein: CASSDWQGESGELFF.

There are a few counts of this clonotype. The CDR3 bases are TGTGCCAGCAGCTTAGTGTACGGGGGCGAAGAGACCCAGTACTTC. As protein: CASSLVYGGEETQYF. V gene TRBV11-2 combines with J gene TRBJ2-5; D might be TRBD1 or TRBD2, each matching 6 bases. The CDR3 covers 15 residues. Germline V gene data show CDR1 as SGHAT and CDR2 as FQNNGV. With 1 base removed from V and 3 bases from J, the gap between germline ends came to 12 bases.

The CDR3 region is CASSPRTGRAYNEQFF. As DNA, the CDR3 is TGTGCCAGCAGCCCACGGACAGGGCGGGCCTACAATGAGCAGTTCTTC. V and J are TRBV7-9 and TRBJ2-1, with 8 bases aligning to TRBD1. Trimming at V came to 5 bases and at J to 2 bases, leaving 8 bases not matched to a gene. The CDR3 has 16 residues. Germline CDR1 and CDR2: SEHNR and FQNEAQ (reference sequence).

This clonotype was detected a few times. This chain joins TRBV12-5 and TRBJ2-7; D unresolved. V gave up 6 bases and J gave up 6 bases, with 9 bases separating them. In germline, CDR1 is LGHNT, CDR2 FRNRAP. CDR3 length: 11 amino acids. CDR3 sequence: CASGAGSEQYF. CDR3 bases: TGTGCTAGTGGGGCCGGGTCCGAGCAGTACTTC.

This clonotype has a handful of counts. The chain is built from TRBV6-5 and TRBJ2-1; maybe TRBD2 (6 bases). Per germline, CDR1 MNHEY and CDR2 SVGAGI. V was pared by 2 bases and J by 2 bases, with 10 bases between. CDR3 length: 15 amino acids. CDR3 residues: CASSYRGGAYNEQFF. As DNA, the CDR3 is TGTGCCAGCAGTTACCGCGGCGGGGCCTACAATGAGCAGTTCTTC.

This clonotype was detected only a few times. The CDR3 sequence is CASSRGLAGTYNEQFF. For the CDR3, the DNA is TGTGCCAGCAGTCGAGGACTAGCGGGCACCTACAATGAGCAGTTCTTC. V usage is TRBV27 and J usage is TRBJ2-1, with TRBD2 matching 11 bases. The CDR3 sequence is 16 residues long. Germline CDR1 and CDR2: MNHEY and SMNVEV (reference sequence). V dropped 5 bases and J dropped 2; count of bases not matched to a gene: 5.

The chain is built from TRBV29-1 and TRBJ2-1; D gene unclear. The CDR3 is made up of 16 amino acids. Germline loops: CDR1 SQVTM, CDR2 ANQGSEA. The V and J ends lost 4 bases and 0 bases respectively, with 16 bases between them. The CDR3 nucleotides are TGCAGCGTTGTAGGCAGCGCCACGCGCTCCTACAATGAGCAGTTCTTC. Its protein is CSVVGSATRSYNEQFF.

The rearrangement uses TRBV28 and TRBJ1-4; no definite D call. Per the germline V gene, CDR1 is MDHEN and CDR2 is SYDVKM. Deletions cut 6 bases from V and 0 bases from J, with 14 bases between. The CDR3 has 16 amino acids. CDR3 coding DNA: TGTGCCAGCAGCCGTCCCGAGCCCCCAACTAATGAAAAACTGTTTTTT. Its protein is CASSRPEPPTNEKLFF. The whole variable domain, remainder taken from reference TRBV28 and TRBJ1-4, is DVKVTQSSRYLVKRTGEKVFLECVQDMDHENMFWYRQDPGLGLRLIYFSYDVKMKEKGDIPEGYSVSREKKERFSLILESASTNQTSMYLCASSRPEPPTNEKLFFGSGTQLSVL.

J is TRBJ2-1 and V is TRBV9; D unclear. V lost 0 bases to trimming and J lost 0 bases, with 13 bases between them. The germline CDR1 and CDR2 sequences are SGDLS and YYNGEE. The CDR3 has 17 amino acids. This chain's CDR3 is CASSVAINPSSYNEQFF. Written as DNA, the CDR3 is TGTGCCAGCAGCGTAGCGATAAACCCTAGCTCCTACAATGAGCAGTTCTTC.